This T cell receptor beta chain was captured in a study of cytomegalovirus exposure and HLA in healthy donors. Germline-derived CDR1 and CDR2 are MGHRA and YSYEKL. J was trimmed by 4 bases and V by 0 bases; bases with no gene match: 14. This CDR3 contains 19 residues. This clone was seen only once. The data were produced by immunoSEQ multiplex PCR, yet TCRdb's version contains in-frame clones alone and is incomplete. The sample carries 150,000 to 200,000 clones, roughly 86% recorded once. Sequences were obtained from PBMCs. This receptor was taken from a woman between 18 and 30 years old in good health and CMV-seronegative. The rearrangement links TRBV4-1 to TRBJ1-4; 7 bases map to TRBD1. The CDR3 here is CASSQDYRDSPIFNEKLFF. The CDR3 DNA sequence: TGCGCCAGCAGCCAAGACTACCGGGACAGTCCGATTTTTAATGAAAAACTGTTTTTT.